A selection of T cell receptor beta chains follows, all from one sample in a study of T cell changes during pregnancy in multiple sclerosis. Method: immunoSEQ multiplex PCR; TCRdb's copy keeps in-frame clones and lacks some. The sample includes tens of thousands of clones, roughly 92% of them seen just once. The specimen comprised peripheral blood, sampled in the third trimester of pregnancy. All receptors come from a female donor in good health, enrolled as a control in a pregnancy study. Both conserved end residues are part of each CDR3. A D gene is named only where the DNA matches it firmly. Size tells how often a clone was seen (once, few, many) or the class of an expanded clone, and some rows leave it out.

V gene	D gene	J gene	clone size	CDR3 protein	CDR3 DNA
TRBV6-1	-	TRBJ1-4	-	CASSGEGKLFF	TGTGCCAGCAGCGGGGAGGGGAAACTGTTTTTT
TRBV6-1	TRBD2	TRBJ2-5	-	CASSEWQRGEETQYF	TGTGCCAGCAGTGAATGGCAGCGGGGGGAAGAGACCCAGTACTTC
TRBV6-4	TRBD2	TRBJ2-1	many	CASSDGGGAGNEQFF	TGTGCCAGCAGTGACGGCGGGGGGGCCGGGAATGAGCAGTTCTTC
TRBV4-2	-	TRBJ1-5	-	CASSQAGKQPQHF	TGTGCCAGCAGCCAAGCGGGAAAACAGCCCCAGCATTTT
TRBV7-2	TRBD2	TRBJ2-1	-	CASSLQAGGGNEQFF	TGTGCCAGCAGCCTCCAAGCGGGAGGGGGCAATGAGCAGTTCTTC
TRBV7-3	-	TRBJ2-3	-	CASSLTPNTDTQYF	TGTGCCAGCAGCTTAACCCCAAACACAGATACGCAGTATTTT
TRBV2	-	TRBJ2-5	-	CASSEGGKAQYF	TGTGCCAGCAGTGAAGGGGGCAAGGCCCAGTACTTC
TRBV6-5	TRBD2	TRBJ2-1	-	CASGKGSGGYNEQFF	TGTGCCAGCGGCAAAGGGAGCGGGGGGTACAATGAGCAGTTCTTC
TRBV4-3	TRBD2	TRBJ2-1	once	CASSPAGAGYNEQFF	TGCGCCAGCAGCCCAGCGGGAGCGGGATACAATGAGCAGTTCTTC
TRBV28	-	TRBJ2-3	-	CASSPLPDTQYF	TGTGCCAGCAGCCCTCTCCCAGATACGCAGTATTTT
TRBV7-3	-	TRBJ1-1	few	CASSSTGMNTEAFF	TGTGCCAGCAGCTCCACGGGGATGAACACTGAAGCTTTCTTT
TRBV5-4	-	TRBJ2-7	-	CASSLDSGYEQYF	TGTGCCAGCAGCTTGGACAGTGGGTACGAGCAGTACTTC
TRBV19	-	TRBJ2-3	-	CASSSRRGATDTQYF	TGTGCCAGTAGTTCCCGCCGGGGTGCCACAGATACGCAGTATTTT
TRBV2	TRBD1	TRBJ2-7	-	CASSGGTGLGEQYF	TGTGCCAGCAGTGGAGGGACAGGACTCGGCGAGCAGTACTTC
TRBV7-9	-	TRBJ2-1	-	CASIPTERRNEQFF	TGTGCCAGCATCCCCACGGAGCGAAGGAATGAGCAGTTCTTC
TRBV6-6	-	TRBJ2-2	-	CASEGGTGELFF	TGTGCCAGCGAGGGCGGGACCGGGGAGCTGTTTTTT
TRBV4-1	-	TRBJ2-5	-	CASSQDGALQETQYF	TGCGCCAGCAGCCAAGATGGGGCGTTGCAAGAGACCCAGTACTTC
TRBV7-8	-	TRBJ1-1	-	CASSLVGVVAFF	TGTGCCAGCAGCTTAGTAGGGGTGGTAGCTTTCTTT
TRBV7-3	TRBD2	TRBJ2-3	-	CASSFRTSGTDTQYF	TGTGCCAGCAGCTTCAGGACTAGCGGCACAGATACGCAGTATTTT
TRBV19	TRBD1	TRBJ1-1	few	CASSIAMDRGAEAFF	TGTGCCAGTAGTATAGCCATGGACAGGGGGGCTGAAGCTTTCTTT
TRBV2	TRBD1	TRBJ2-7	-	CASSGTGGTYEQYF	TGTGCCAGCAGTGGGACAGGGGGGACTTACGAGCAGTACTTC
TRBV7-3	TRBD1	TRBJ2-5	-	CASSPGQGYQETQYF	TGTGCCAGCAGCCCCGGACAGGGTTACCAAGAGACCCAGTACTTC
TRBV7-3	-	TRBJ2-3	-	CASSQRADGVTDTQYF	TGTGCCAGCAGCCAGAGAGCGGACGGGGTCACAGATACGCAGTATTTT
TRBV27	-	TRBJ2-4	-	CASSLFGGGDKNIQYF	TGTGCCAGCAGTTTATTCGGAGGGGGCGATAAAAACATTCAGTACTTC
TRBV9	-	TRBJ1-2	few	CASSVDRNYGYTF	TGTGCCAGCAGCGTAGACAGGAACTATGGCTACACCTTC
TRBV30	-	TRBJ2-1	-	CAWTSSYNEQFF	TGTGCCTGGACTAGCAGCTACAATGAGCAGTTCTTC
TRBV30	-	TRBJ1-1	-	CAWSRLGGEAFF	TGTGCCTGGAGCCGGCTCGGGGGTGAAGCTTTCTTT
TRBV7-9	TRBD1	TRBJ2-1	-	CASSLRTGYNEQFF	TGTGCCAGCAGCTTAAGGACAGGGTACAATGAGCAGTTCTTC
TRBV19	-	TRBJ1-5	-	CASSQGTNQPQHF	TGTGCCAGTAGTCAGGGCACGAATCAGCCCCAGCATTTT
TRBV19	-	TRBJ1-5	-	CASSFGETQPQHF	TGTGCCAGTAGTTTCGGGGAGACTCAGCCCCAGCATTTT
TRBV28	-	TRBJ2-7	-	CASTLSRGAYEQYF	TGTGCCAGCACCCTGTCCCGGGGAGCCTACGAGCAGTACTTC
TRBV30	-	TRBJ2-3	-	CAGSRGSTDTQYF	TGTGCCGGGTCGCGAGGGAGCACAGATACGCAGTATTTT
TRBV18	TRBD1	TRBJ2-3	-	CASSPKAPRGDTQYF	TGTGCCAGCTCACCAAAAGCTCCCAGGGGGGATACGCAGTATTTT
TRBV5-3	-	TRBJ1-3	-	CARSLAGREGNTIYF	TGTGCCAGAAGCTTGGCCGGCAGGGAAGGAAACACCATATATTTT
TRBV9	TRBD2	TRBJ2-3	-	CASSTGTSHVTDTQYF	TGTGCCAGCAGCACGGGGACTAGCCATGTCACAGATACGCAGTATTTT
TRBV18	TRBD1	TRBJ2-5	-	CASSERDREETQYF	TGTGCCAGCTCCGAACGGGACAGGGAAGAGACCCAGTACTTC
TRBV5-6	TRBD2	TRBJ2-5	-	CASSLSSGIETQYF	TGTGCCAGCAGCTTGAGTAGCGGGATAGAGACCCAGTACTTC
TRBV28	-	TRBJ1-1	-	CASHTVNTEAFF	TGTGCCAGCCATACAGTGAACACTGAAGCTTTCTTT
TRBV29-1	-	TRBJ1-2	-	CSVKVDTWGYTF	TGCAGCGTAAAAGTCGACACGTGGGGCTACACCTTC
TRBV6-6	TRBD2	TRBJ2-1	-	CASTYSGGFSYNEQFF	TGTGCCAGCACCTACTCCGGGGGGTTTAGCTACAATGAGCAGTTCTTC
TRBV7-2	TRBD1	TRBJ1-4	-	CASRSQGATNEKLFF	TGTGCCAGCAGGTCGCAGGGGGCAACTAATGAAAAACTGTTTTTT
TRBV6-5	-	TRBJ2-7	-	CASSRDFPSSYEQYF	TGTGCCAGCAGTCGGGACTTTCCGAGCTCCTACGAGCAGTACTTC
TRBV5-4	-	TRBJ1-1	-	CASRRTLDTEAFF	TGTGCCAGCAGACGGACACTTGACACTGAAGCTTTCTTT
TRBV28	-	TRBJ1-1	-	CASREGRTSGPPEAFF	TGTGCCAGCAGGGAGGGGAGGACCTCGGGTCCCCCTGAAGCTTTCTTT
TRBV5-8	-	TRBJ1-5	-	CASSGGFYQPQHF	TGTGCCAGCAGTGGAGGCTTCTATCAGCCCCAGCATTTT
TRBV19	TRBD2	TRBJ2-1	-	CASTSRGSGGSYNEQFF	TGTGCCAGTACCTCTAGGGGATCGGGGGGCTCCTACAATGAGCAGTTCTTC
TRBV9	TRBD2	TRBJ2-1	-	CASSGLTSGYNEQFF	TGTGCCAGCAGCGGGCTGACTAGCGGGTACAATGAGCAGTTCTTC
TRBV7-3	TRBD1	TRBJ2-1	once	CASSPGTGGKNEQFF	TGTGCCAGCAGCCCAGGGACAGGGGGTAAGAATGAGCAGTTCTTC
TRBV30	-	TRBJ2-3	-	CAWTPWSGSTDTQYF	TGTGCCTGGACCCCTTGGAGCGGTAGCACAGATACGCAGTATTTT
TRBV7-8	TRBD2	TRBJ2-5	-	CASSAQAGAGTQYF	TGTGCCAGCAGCGCCCAAGCGGGAGCGGGGACCCAGTACTTC
TRBV19	TRBD2	TRBJ2-1	once	CASSLGSVAGVRFF	TGTGCCAGTAGTCTGGGGTCAGTTGCGGGAGTTAGGTTCTTC